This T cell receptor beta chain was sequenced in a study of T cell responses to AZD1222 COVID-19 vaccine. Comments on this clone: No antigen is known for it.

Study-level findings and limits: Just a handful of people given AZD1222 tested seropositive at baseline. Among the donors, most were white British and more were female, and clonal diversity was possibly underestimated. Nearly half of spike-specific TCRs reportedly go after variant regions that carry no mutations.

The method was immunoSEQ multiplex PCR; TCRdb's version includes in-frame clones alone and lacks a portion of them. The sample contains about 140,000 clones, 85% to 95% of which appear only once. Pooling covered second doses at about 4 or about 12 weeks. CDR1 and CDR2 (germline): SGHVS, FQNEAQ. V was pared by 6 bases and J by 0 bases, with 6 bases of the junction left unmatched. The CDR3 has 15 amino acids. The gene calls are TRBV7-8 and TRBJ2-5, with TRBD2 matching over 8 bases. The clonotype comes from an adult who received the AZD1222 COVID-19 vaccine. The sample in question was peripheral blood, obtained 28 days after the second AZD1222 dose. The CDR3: CASSRTGGYQETQYF. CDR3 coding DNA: TGTGCCAGCAGTCGGACGGGGGGGTACCAAGAGACCCAGTACTTC. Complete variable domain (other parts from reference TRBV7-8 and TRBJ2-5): GAGVSQSPRYKVAKRGQDVALRCDPISGHVSLFWYQQALGQGPEFLTYFQNEAQLDKSGLPSDRFFAERPEGSVSTLKIQRTQQEDSAVYLCASSRTGGYQETQYFGPGTRLLVL.